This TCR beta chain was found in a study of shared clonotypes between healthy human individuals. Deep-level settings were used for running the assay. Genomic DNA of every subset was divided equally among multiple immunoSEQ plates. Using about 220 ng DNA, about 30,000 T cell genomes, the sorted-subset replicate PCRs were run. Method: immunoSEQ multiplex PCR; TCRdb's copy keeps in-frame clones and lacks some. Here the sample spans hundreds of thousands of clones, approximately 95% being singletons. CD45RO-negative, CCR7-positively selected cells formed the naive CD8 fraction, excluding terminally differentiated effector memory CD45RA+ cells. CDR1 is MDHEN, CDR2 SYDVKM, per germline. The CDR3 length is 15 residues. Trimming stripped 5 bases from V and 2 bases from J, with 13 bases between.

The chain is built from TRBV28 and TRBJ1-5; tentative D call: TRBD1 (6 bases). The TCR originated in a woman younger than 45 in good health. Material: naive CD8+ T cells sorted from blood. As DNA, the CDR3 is TGTGCCAGCAGTATAACAGGGTCGGGCAATCAGCCCCAGCATTTT. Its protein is CASSITGSGNQPQHF.